This entry describes one T cell receptor (beta chain). Libraries were prepared by immunoSEQ multiplex PCR; TCRdb keeps only in-frame clonotypes and omits some of them. The sample carries 140,000 or so clones, approximately 82% recorded once. The sample originates from a study of blood T cell repertoires in COVID-19. Whole-study context: Both acute and convalescent COVID-19 samples were obtained from the United States, Italy and Spain.

The source material was peripheral blood. The TCR comes from a man in his sixties with active or convalescent COVID-19.

CDR3 sequence reads: CASSYTPTGQPQHF. The CDR3 DNA follows: TGTGCCAGCAGTTACACCCCTACAGGTCAGCCCCAGCATTTT. V and J are TRBV6-5 and TRBJ1-5; tentative D call: TRBD1 (5 bases). CDR3 length: 14 residues. V lost 2 bases and J lost 6, with 11 bases in between. The germline V gene encodes CDR1 MNHEY and CDR2 SVGAGI.